Listed below are T cell receptor beta chains from one sample, sequenced in a study of T cells in Graves' hyperthyroidism and ophthalmopathy. TCRdb independently ran MiXCR on the multiplex PCR reads; one entry per CDR3 protein. The sample yields 500,000 to 600,000 distinct CDR3 sequences, more than 45% seen once. Sequencing was performed on peripheral blood or thyroid tissue (not recorded which). The receptor set was obtained from an adult woman with Graves' disease, either hyperthyroidism or ophthalmopathy (not recorded which). Each CDR3 is given with its conserved first and last residue. A D gene is named only where the DNA matches it firmly. Size values are once, few and many counts, or a class for expanded clones, and some rows have none.

V gene	J gene	clone size	D gene	CDR3 DNA	CDR3 protein
TRBV12-3/TRBV12-4	TRBJ1-1	.	.	TGTGCCAGCACCATCCCCGAGGGTGTTGAAGCTTTCTTT	CASTIPEGVEAFF
TRBV7-2	TRBJ2-1	.	TRBD2	TGTGCCAGCAGCTTAGCTAGCGGGGCGTCCTACAATGAGCAGTTCTTC	CASSLASGASYNEQFF
TRBV12-3/TRBV12-4	TRBJ2-7	.	.	TGTGCCAGCAGTCGACGGATCACCTACGAGCAGTACTTC	CASSRRITYEQYF
TRBV7-9	TRBJ1-4	many	.	TGTGCCAGCAGCCAAGCGGGGGGTCTAGAAAAACTGTTTTTT	CASSQAGGLEKLFF
TRBV20-1	TRBJ1-6	many	.	TGCAGTGCTAGGGTGGGAGAGGGGGTTTCGGCACCCCTCCACTTT	CSARVGEGVSAPLHF
TRBV7-4	TRBJ2-7	.	.	TGTGCCAGCAGCTGGAAGGGGGGCGAGGATTCCTACGAGCAGTACTTC	CASSWKGGEDSYEQYF
TRBV29-1	TRBJ2-2	few	.	TGCAGCGTTGATACGGGGAACACCGGGGAGCTGTTTTTT	CSVDTGNTGELFF
TRBV2	TRBJ2-3	.	TRBD2	TGTGCCAGCAGAGGGGAACGGTGGACTAGCGAAGGGACAGATACGCAGTATTTT	CASRGERWTSEGTDTQYF
TRBV29-1	TRBJ2-6	.	.	TGCAGCGTTGGACCCGGAGGGACGGGCAGCGTCCTGACTTTC	CSVGPGGTGSVLTF
TRBV29-1	TRBJ1-2	few	.	TGCAGCGTTGAAGTAGCGGCCGGCCGGGGCTACACCTTC	CSVEVAAGRGYTF
TRBV15	TRBJ1-5	.	.	TGTGCCACCAGCAGCGTAGGGGGGCAAGGTCAGCCCCAGCATTTT	CATSSVGGQGQPQHF